The clone carrying this T cell receptor beta chain has ten or more counts. What it binds is not known. This sample was taken from a study of T cells in Graves' hyperthyroidism and ophthalmopathy. Regions amplified from RNA transcripts were the TCR beta CDR3 regions. TCR CDR3 regions were first amplified by RT-PCR with HTBI primers. MiXCR, run by TCRdb on the multiplex PCR reads, gives a single entry per CDR3 protein. The sample gives some 180,000 distinct CDR3 sequences, 17% of which show up once; roughly 50% is in the top ten. Exclusion of patients followed from uncontrolled infection, other autoimmune disease, pregnancy or lactation. Study results and limitations: Blood shared most expanded thyroid clonotypes above 0.001.

Trimming removed 6 bases from V and 2 bases from J, with 12 bases in between. The CDR3 is made up of 14 amino acids. CDR1 and CDR2 from the germline V gene are LGHNA and YNFKEQ. The sequence derives from a woman between 45 and 60 years old with Graves' hyperthyroidism. The chain links TRBV4-2 to TRBJ2-3; possibly TRBD2 for D (6 bases). Sequences were obtained from blood. This CDR3 is CASRGTLVTDTQYF. The CDR3 DNA sequence: TGTGCCAGCAGAGGGACTCTGGTCACAGATACGCAGTATTTT.